The T cell receptor beta chain described here comes from a study of shared clonotypes between healthy human individuals. Findings and limits, study-wide: The low donor count limited represented genetic and exposure-history diversity. Estimated richness values were generally larger in naive subsets than in memory subsets.

With CCR7-negative CD45RA+ TemRA cells, CD45RO+ cells were combined in CD8 memory. Sequencing was at deep level. This table comes from immunoSEQ multiplex PCR, and its TCRdb copy is limited to in-frame clones, with some not included. The data show under 350,000 clones, 80% to 90% seen once. Only one count was recorded for this clone. The antigen is undetermined. The sequence was obtained from a man aged 18 to 35 in good health. Sequenced material: memory CD8+ T cells sorted from blood. Subset here: CD45RO+ cells pooled with CCR7-negative TemRA cells.

CDR3 in amino acids: CASSEDGQGEAFF. CDR3 coding DNA: TGTGCCAGCAGTGAGGATGGACAGGGAGAAGCTTTCTTT. The chain couples TRBV6-1 to TRBJ1-1, with 8 bases identical to TRBD1. The germline CDR1 and CDR2 sequences are MNHNS and SASEGT. V shed 3 bases, J shed 8 bases, and the junction held 5 bases outside the gene matches. The CDR3 has 13 amino acids.